The 23 T cell receptor beta chains below come from one sample, sequenced in a study of cytomegalovirus exposure and HLA in healthy donors. The primer mix had 60 Vbeta and 13 Jbeta primers. The data were produced by immunoSEQ multiplex PCR, yet TCRdb's version contains in-frame clones alone and is incomplete. Among approximately 220,000 clones listed, around 80% were seen once. Sequencing was done on a sample of PBMCs. The receptors stem from a young man in good health and CMV-seronegative.

This clone was observed a handful of times. The V gene is TRBV18, the J gene TRBJ2-7; 8 nucleotides agree with TRBD2. V lost 6 bases, J lost 3 bases, and 10 bases stayed unmatched. Germline V gene lookup returns CDR1 KGHSH and CDR2 LQKENI. This CDR3 region has 15 residues. As DNA, the CDR3 is TGTGCCAGCTCCCGCCGTAGAGCGGGGGTCTACGAGCAGTACTTC. The encoded protein is CASSRRRAGVYEQYF.

The rearrangement uses TRBV5-1 and TRBJ2-7, with D possibly being TRBD2 (5 bases). The germline V and J ends were trimmed by 2 bases and 0 bases, with 9 bases remaining between them. Germline lookup yields CDR1 SGHRS and CDR2 YFSETQ. The CDR3 length is 14 residues. The CDR3 sequence is CASSFEGGSYEQYF. CDR3 nucleotide sequence: TGCGCCAGCAGCTTCGAGGGTGGCTCCTACGAGCAGTACTTC. Combining the CDR3 with reference TRBV5-1 and TRBJ2-7 gives the whole variable domain KAGVTQTPRYLIKTRGQQVTLSCSPISGHRSVSWYQQTPGQGLQFLFEYFSETQRNKGNFPGRFSGRQFSNSRSEMNVSTLELGDSALYLCASSFEGGSYEQYFGPGTRLTVT.

J is TRBJ1-2 and V is TRBV6-5; 7 nucleotides line up with TRBD1. The CDR3 extends over 13 amino acids. From germline, CDR1 is MNHEY and CDR2 SVGAGI. V lost 7 bases, J lost 2 bases, and 4 bases stayed unmatched. CDR3 sequence (DNA): TGTGCCAGCAAATCACAGGGGAACTATGGCTACACCTTC. Translating gives CASKSQGNYGYTF.

The rearrangement joins TRBV6-5 to TRBJ1-1, with D perhaps TRBD1 (5 bases). The V end was cut by 1 base, the J end by 0 bases, with 12 bases between. Germline CDR1 is MNHEY and CDR2 is SVGAGI. The CDR3 sequence is 16 residues long. The CDR3 loop reads CASSYFGGELNTEAFF. For the CDR3, the DNA is TGTGCCAGCAGTTACTTTGGGGGGGAGCTGAACACTGAAGCTTTCTTT.

Points on this clone: At one of its ends the junction is not consistent with the germline gene, which may arise from a read error. The chain combines TRBV7-9 with TRBJ2-7, with a weak D call TRBD1 (5 bases). The CDR3 has 12 amino acids. In germline, CDR1 is SEHNR, CDR2 FQNEAQ (reference sequence). This chain's CDR3 is CSSSLGGQEQYF. The CDR3 bases are TGTTCCAGCAGCCTCGGCGGACAAGAGCAGTACTTC.

This chain connects TRBV9 to TRBJ1-2; 8 positions agree with TRBD1. Germline trimming cut 3 bases from V and 0 bases from J; bases unmatched to any gene: 10. Germline V gene sequence: CDR1 SGDLS, CDR2 YYNGEE. The CDR3 runs to 17 residues. The CDR3 DNA reads TGTGCCAGCAGCGCCGCGGGACAGGCGATAGCTAACTATGGCTACACCTTC. Translation gives CASSAAGQAIANYGYTF.

Note on this clone: Other DNA variants within this sample encode the same CDR3. The gene calls are TRBV5-1 and TRBJ2-7; D gene unclear. The CDR3 is 14 residues long. Germline-derived CDR1 and CDR2 are SGHRS and YFSETQ. The V end was cut by 0 bases, the J end by 0 bases, with 7 bases between. This chain's CDR3 is CASSLGPSSYEQYF. CDR3 sequence (DNA): TGCGCCAGCAGCTTGGGGCCAAGCTCCTACGAGCAGTACTTC.

This chain uses TRBV27 with TRBJ2-7; 8 bases fit TRBD1. After removal of 5 bases from V and 4 bases from J, the junction contained 4 bases not matched to a gene. CDR1 MNHEY and CDR2 SMNVEV come from the germline V gene (reference sequence). This CDR3 region has 13 residues. This chain's CDR3 is CASSVRQGYEQYF. The CDR3 DNA is TGTGCCAGCAGTGTCAGACAGGGGTACGAGCAGTACTTC.

With respect to this clone: Distinct nucleotide sequences in the sample also encode this CDR3. The V and J genes are TRBV4-3 and TRBJ2-7; possible D gene TRBD1, 6 bases. The CDR3 consists of 15 residues. Between the trimmed V and J ends, which lost 5 bases and 6 bases, there was a span of 20 bases. Looked up from germline, CDR1 is LGHNA and CDR2 is YSLEER. The CDR3 coding sequence is TGCGCCAGCAGCGGTGCTAATACAGGGAGTTCCGAGCAGTACTTC. Translating it yields CASSGANTGSSEQYF.

This chain links TRBV7-8 with TRBJ1-1; D unclear. This CDR3 comprises 12 residues. V was shortened by 5 bases and J by 2 bases, with 6 bases between the two germline ends. Germline V gives CDR1 SGHVS, CDR2 FQNEAQ. The DNA for the CDR3 is TGTGCCAGCAGCCTCTACAACACTGAAGCTTTCTTT. Protein: CASSLYNTEAFF.

The gene calls are TRBV9 and TRBJ2-7; 10 bases are shared with TRBD2. V shed 4 bases and J 0 bases; nucleotides not matched to a gene: 4. The CDR3 length is 15 residues. Germline V gene lookup returns CDR1 SGDLS and CDR2 YYNGEE. CDR3 DNA: TGTGCCAGCAGCCCAAGGACTAGCGGCTCCTACGAGCAGTACTTC. Protein product: CASSPRTSGSYEQYF.

This chain links TRBV7-3 with TRBJ1-2, with TRBD1 matching 7 bases. Looked up from germline, CDR1 is SGHTA and CDR2 is FQGTGA. The CDR3 spans 13 residues. V dropped 1 base and J dropped 13; count of bases not matched to a gene: 9. CDR3 nucleotide sequence: TGTGCCAGCAGCTTAAACCCGGGACAGCCCGCCACCTTC. Translation gives CASSLNPGQPATF.

V and J are TRBV5-4 and TRBJ2-3, with 11 bases fitting TRBD2. Germline CDR1 is SGHNT and CDR2 is YYREEE (reference sequence). The trim removed 4 bases at V and 3 bases at J, leaving 7 bases unmatched. The CDR3 consists of 16 residues. The CDR3 DNA follows: TGTGCCAGCAGCACCGGGACTAGCGGTCGAACAGATACGCAGTATTTT. Amino acid sequence: CASSTGTSGRTDTQYF.

A remark on this clone: Distinct nucleotide sequences in the sample also encode this CDR3. CDR3 DNA: TGTGCCAGCAGTGAAGCGGGGGGGCCGCCCTACAATGAGCAGTTCTTC. Protein sequence: CASSEAGGPPYNEQFF. This chain joins TRBV2 and TRBJ2-1, with D perhaps matching TRBD2 (7 bases). The length of the CDR3 is 16 residues. Germline assignment: CDR1 SNHLY and CDR2 FYNNEI. Trimming shortened V by 0 bases and J by 2 bases, and 11 bases separated the two germline ends.

The chain uses TRBV6-1 and TRBJ1-2; possible D gene TRBD1, 5 bases. The CDR3 loop spans 11 amino acids. Germline loops: CDR1 MNHNS, CDR2 SASEGT. The germline V and J ends were trimmed by 6 bases and 6 bases, with 8 bases remaining between them. The CDR3: CASRTGDGYTF. DNA for the CDR3: TGTGCCAGCAGAACAGGAGATGGCTACACCTTC.

Regarding this clone: The junction departs from germline at one end; a sequencing error may be responsible. This chain connects TRBV7-7 to TRBJ2-5, with a tentative D call TRBD1 (5 bases). Germline V gene lookup returns CDR1 SSHAT and CDR2 FNYEAQ (reference sequence). There are 16 residues in the CDR3. In DNA form, the CDR3 reads TGTGCTAGCAGCTTATATTTTGGCTACCAGGGAGAGACCCAGTACTTC. It specifies CASSLYFGYQGETQYF.

The V and J genes are TRBV28 and TRBJ2-1; 11 bases agree with TRBD2. The germline V gene encodes CDR1 MDHEN and CDR2 SYDVKM. V lost 6 bases and J lost 15; bases outside the gene matches: 22. CDR3 length equals 17 residues. This chain's CDR3 is CASRPPGLAGGLRGWFF. The CDR3 DNA sequence: TGTGCCAGCAGACCCCCCGGGCTAGCGGGGGGCCTTCGGGGGTGGTTCTTC. Combining the CDR3 with reference TRBV28 and TRBJ2-1 gives the whole variable domain DVKVTQSSRYLVKRTGEKVFLECVQDMDHENMFWYRQDPGLGLRLIYFSYDVKMKEKGDIPEGYSVSREKKERFSLILESASTNQTSMYLCASRPPGLAGGLRGWFFGPGTRLTVL.

This chain links TRBV11-2 with TRBJ2-5; 11 bases fit TRBD2. The J segment lost 2 bases and the V segment lost 5 bases, leaving 13 bases of the junction unmatched. This CDR3 has 18 amino acids. Germline CDR1 SGHAT, CDR2 FQNNGV. This chain's CDR3 is CASSTRVTSGGVQETQYF. The CDR3 DNA reads TGTGCCAGCAGCACCCGGGTTACTAGCGGGGGAGTTCAAGAGACCCAGTACTTC.

This chain links TRBV28 with TRBJ1-2, with a possible D match to TRBD1 (5 bases). The germline V gene has CDR1 MDHEN and CDR2 SYDVKM. The germline V and J ends were trimmed by 2 bases and 3 bases, with 7 bases remaining between them. CDR3 length: 13 amino acids. CDR3 coding DNA: TGTGCCAGCAGTTTACAGGGATACTATGGCTACACCTTC. Protein sequence: CASSLQGYYGYTF.

A remark on this clone: The CDR3 carries no conserved terminal phenylalanine or tryptophan, so it likely arises from a read error. This chain joins TRBV6-5 and TRBJ2-3; 8 bases are a match to TRBD1. V dropped 8 bases and J dropped 1; count of bases not matched to a gene: 2. Germline V gene data show CDR1 as MNHEY and CDR2 as SVGAGI. This CDR3 region has 13 residues. The chain's CDR3 is CASATGGTDTQYL. CDR3 nucleotide sequence: TGTGCCAGCGCGACAGGGGGCACAGATACGCAGTATCTT.

The CDR3 region has the DNA TGTGCCAGCAGCGTAGGCGGACAGGGAGGGCACACTGAAGCTTTCTTT. Amino acids: CASSVGGQGGHTEAFF. The chain couples TRBV9 to TRBJ1-1; 8 bases fit TRBD1. The CDR3 runs 16 residues. The junction had 7 bases not matched to a gene; V was cut back by 0 bases and J by 3 bases. Germline values: CDR1 SGDLS, CDR2 YYNGEE.

The J gene is TRBJ2-2, the V gene TRBV10-3; 9 positions match TRBD2. CDR1 and CDR2 from the germline V gene are ENHRY and SYGVKD. This CDR3 is built from 16 residues. V shed 4 bases, J shed 3 bases, and the junction held 6 bases outside the gene matches. CDR3 residues: CAISGASGVYTGELFF. The CDR3 DNA reads as TGTGCCATCAGTGGTGCTAGCGGGGTTTACACCGGGGAGCTGTTTTTT.

The rearrangement uses TRBV7-8 and TRBJ1-1; 7 bases are a match to TRBD1. With V trimmed by 6 bases and J by 11 bases, 27 bases remained unmatched. This CDR3 is built from 18 residues. The V gene's germline CDR1 is SGHVS and CDR2 FQNEAQ. Here the CDR3 reads CASSPRVWDRKKDGRAFF. CDR3 DNA: TGTGCCAGCAGTCCAAGGGTCTGGGACAGAAAGAAAGATGGTCGCGCTTTCTTT.